One and the same sample provided the 4 T cell receptor beta chains below, sequenced in a study of blood T cell repertoires in COVID-19 (TCRdb year 2020). Libraries were constructed by the immunoSEQ multiplex PCR assay. TCRdb provides this immuneACCESS table in a form limited to in-frame rearrangements. Some clones are lacking; in checked studies, under half of them reflect an unresolved V gene, and why the rest are absent is not known. Present in this sample are roughly 38,000 clones, 81% of which were seen just once. Of the sample, 39% falls within the top ten clones. Sequenced: peripheral blood. These receptors were taken from a man in his forties with active or convalescent COVID-19.

This chain uses TRBV10-2 with TRBJ1-4, with 9 bases lining up with TRBD1. Per the germline V gene, CDR1 is WSHSY and CDR2 is SAAADI. The J segment lost 8 bases and the V segment lost 5 bases, leaving 6 bases of the junction unmatched. The CDR3 is 14 residues long. The CDR3 sequence: CASSYLQGAEKLFF. The CDR3 bases are TGCGCCAGCAGTTATTTACAGGGGGCAGAAAAACTGTTTTTT.

This clone has only a few counts. The rearrangement uses TRBV9 and TRBJ1-6; D is unresolved. Deletions cut 2 bases from V and 7 bases from J, with 16 bases between. Germline values: CDR1 SGDLS, CDR2 YYNGEE. CDR3 size: 16 residues. As DNA, the CDR3 is TGTGCCAGCAGCGTCGGCCTCGTGGGGAGCAATTCACCCCTCCACTTT. This sequence encodes CASSVGLVGSNSPLHF.

V and J are TRBV12-3 or TRBV12-4 and TRBJ2-3; 7 nucleotides line up with TRBD1. Germline trimming cut 5 bases from V and 10 bases from J; bases unmatched to any gene: 9. This CDR3 has 13 amino acids. The CDR3 coding sequence is TGTGCCAGCAGTCCGGACCAAACAGGGGCGCAGTATTTT. Protein: CASSPDQTGAQYF.

The V call is TRBV11-2, the J call TRBJ1-1; TRBD1 aligns across 9 bases. V trimming: 4 bases; J trimming: 3 bases; junction bases outside the gene matches: 18. This CDR3 region has 19 residues. Germline V gives CDR1 SGHAT, CDR2 FQNNGV. CDR3 residues: CASSSPFGTGQVGDTEAFF. For the CDR3, the DNA is TGTGCCAGCAGCTCGCCCTTCGGGACAGGGCAAGTGGGGGACACTGAAGCTTTCTTT.